A single sample is the source of the 32 T cell receptor beta chains below, sequenced in a study of shared clonotypes between healthy human individuals. Assay used: immunoSEQ multiplex PCR; TCRdb lists only in-frame clones, some missing. The top ten hold approximately 1.2% of the sample, which has over a million clones, 96% seen once. Sequenced input: naive CD4+ T cells sorted from blood. The subset is: CD45RA+ positively selected. These TCRs come from a man aged 25-45 years in good health.

The rearrangement uses TRBV18 and TRBJ2-7; 8 nucleotides agree with TRBD1. J lost 3 bases, V lost 6 bases, and 4 bases had no gene match. CDR1 KGHSH and CDR2 LQKENI come from the germline V gene. This CDR3 is 13 amino acids long. This chain's CDR3 is CASSRDRYYEQYF. Written as DNA, the CDR3 is TGTGCCAGCTCGCGGGACAGGTACTACGAGCAGTACTTC.

This sequence joins TRBV28 and TRBJ1-5; 7 bases line up with TRBD1. The CDR3 is 18 residues long. CDR1 and CDR2 (germline): MDHEN, SYDVKM. J lost 5 bases, V lost 3 bases, and 16 bases had no gene match. CDR3 DNA: TGTGCCAGCAGTTTCGTTCGGCTAAGACAGGGAACGGATCAGCCCCAGCATTTT. It is translated as CASSFVRLRQGTDQPQHF. The variable domain in full, completed from reference TRBV28 and TRBJ1-5, reads DVKVTQSSRYLVKRTGEKVFLECVQDMDHENMFWYRQDPGLGLRLIYFSYDVKMKEKGDIPEGYSVSREKKERFSLILESASTNQTSMYLCASSFVRLRQGTDQPQHFGDGTRLSIL.

The V and J genes are TRBV6-5 and TRBJ2-2; TRBD2 matches 7 bases. Losses at the gene ends were 5 bases for V and 0 bases for J; bases not matched to a gene: 0. The CDR3 consists of 14 residues. Germline CDR1 reads MNHEY; CDR2 reads SVGAGI. The CDR3 loop reads CASSLAANTGELFF. In nucleotides, the CDR3 is TGTGCCAGCAGTCTAGCGGCGAACACCGGGGAGCTGTTTTTT.

The V and J genes are TRBV5-3 and TRBJ1-5, with TRBD1 identical over 7 bases. TRBV5-3 is an open reading frame whose function is uncertain. The CDR3 is 14 amino acids. J gave up 5 bases and V 8 bases, and 10 bases lay outside the gene matches. CDR3 DNA: TGTGCCAGCAGCGCGAGGGGGCGTGATCAGCCCCAGCATTTT. Translation: CASSARGRDQPQHF.

With regard to this clone: Other DNA sequences in the same sample also yield this CDR3. V and J are TRBV19 and TRBJ2-3; D is unresolved. The CDR3 extends over 11 amino acids. Per germline, CDR1 LNHDA and CDR2 SQIVND (reference sequence). Trimming took 8 bases from V and 4 from J, leaving 7 bases between them. The CDR3 DNA reads as TGTGCCAGTCGACGCGCAGATACGCAGTATTTT. Translation: CASRRADTQYF.

The V gene is TRBV28, the J gene TRBJ1-2; possibly TRBD1 for D (5 bases). This CDR3 has 13 residues. In germline, CDR1 is MDHEN, CDR2 SYDVKM. The ends were cut back, 9 bases at V and 2 bases at J, with 13 bases in the middle. As DNA, the CDR3 is TGTGCCAGTTGGGGCGGGACCAACTATGGCTACACCTTC. The encoded protein is CASWGGTNYGYTF.

This clone was seen only once. This CDR3 is also generated by other DNA sequences in the sample. The rearrangement uses TRBV5-1 and TRBJ2-5; 7 positions match TRBD1. V trimming: 0 bases; J trimming: 5 bases; junction bases outside the gene matches: 4. CDR1 is SGHRS, CDR2 YFSETQ, per germline. The CDR3 runs to 14 residues. The CDR3, as DNA: TGCGCCAGCAGCTTGGAAACAGGGGAGGAGACCCAGTACTTC. Translation: CASSLETGEETQYF.

DNA for the CDR3: TGTGCCAGCAGCTTATTGCTGAAGGATCAGTACTTC. Its protein product is CASSLLLKDQYF. The chain recombines TRBV11-2 with TRBJ2-5; D call uncertain. Germline CDR1 reads SGHAT; CDR2 reads FQNNGV. V was shortened by 2 bases and J by 11 bases, with 12 bases between the two germline ends. This CDR3 is 12 amino acids long.

The rearrangement joins TRBV30 to TRBJ2-7; 9 bases are a match to TRBD1. V lost 5 bases, J lost 2 bases, and 7 bases stayed unmatched. There are 14 residues in the CDR3. Germline V gene sequence: CDR1 GTSNPN, CDR2 SVGIG (reference sequence). CDR3 sequence (DNA): TGTGCCTGGGCCCCGGGACAGGGCCCCTACGAGCAGTACTTC. This encodes CAWAPGQGPYEQYF.

CDR3 bases: TGCGCCAGCGGCCTTGGGGATACTAGGGAGACCCAGTACTTC. This translates into CASGLGDTRETQYF. This chain links TRBV5-1 with TRBJ2-5; D perhaps matches TRBD2 (5 bases). Trimming pared 7 bases from V and 5 bases from J, leaving 18 bases between. The CDR3 extends over 14 amino acids. Germline V gene sequence: CDR1 SGHRS, CDR2 YFSETQ.

This sequence joins TRBV18 and TRBJ1-1, with D perhaps matching TRBD1 (5 bases). The length of the CDR3 is 14 residues. Looked up from germline, CDR1 is KGHSH and CDR2 is LQKENI. Trimming removed 5 bases at V and 7 bases at J, with 17 bases between. The CDR3, as DNA: TGTGCCAGCTCAACGACCCCCCTTGACAGTGAAGCTTTCTTT. It translates to CASSTTPLDSEAFF. Together with reference TRBV18 and TRBJ1-1, the CDR3 gives the full variable domain: NAGVMQNPRHLVRRRGQEARLRCSPMKGHSHVYWYRQLPEEGLKFMVYLQKENIIDESGMPKERFSAEFPKEGPSILRIQQVVRGDSAAYFCASSTTPLDSEAFFGQGTRLTVV.

Only a few counts were recorded for this clone. The identical CDR3 is also encoded by other nucleotide sequences in the sample. J is TRBJ2-7 and V is TRBV6-5, with 9 bases that match TRBD1. The germline V gene encodes CDR1 MNHEY and CDR2 SVGAGI. With 0 bases clipped from V and 2 bases from J, the junction kept 2 bases outside the gene matches. The CDR3 runs to 15 residues. The CDR3 spells CASSYSGTGTYEQYF. CDR3 DNA: TGTGCCAGCAGTTACTCCGGGACAGGGACCTACGAGCAGTACTTC.

This chain connects TRBV4-1 to TRBJ1-2; 9 bases map to TRBD1. CDR1 is MGHRA and CDR2 is YSYEKL in the germline V gene. The CDR3 loop spans 15 amino acids. Trimming at V came to 2 bases and at J to 8 bases, leaving 9 bases not matched to a gene. The CDR3 coding sequence is TGCGCCAGCAGCCAACTAGAGGGACAGGGTTGGGGCTACACCTTC. Protein sequence: CASSQLEGQGWGYTF.

This chain uses TRBV5-5 with TRBJ2-3; 7 bases map to TRBD1. CDR1 is SGHKS and CDR2 is YYEKEE in the germline V gene (reference sequence). Trimming at V came to 4 bases and at J to 4 bases, leaving 6 bases not matched to a gene. The CDR3 length is 14 residues. CDR3 coding DNA: TGTGCCAGCAGCCGAGACAGGGATGCAGATACGCAGTATTTT. Amino acids: CASSRDRDADTQYF.

V and J are TRBV18 and TRBJ2-2; the D gene is possibly TRBD1 (6 bases). The germline V gene encodes CDR1 KGHSH and CDR2 LQKENI. Deletions cut 2 bases from V and 4 bases from J, with 17 bases between. The CDR3 totals 17 residues. The CDR3 DNA is TGTGCCAGCTCACCATCCCTGCCAGGGGCGGGCACCGGGGAGCTGTTTTTT. Its protein is CASSPSLPGAGTGELFF.

V gene TRBV9 combines with J gene TRBJ1-2; 8 bases are shared with TRBD1. This CDR3 is built from 16 residues. J was trimmed by 2 bases and V by 0 bases; bases with no gene match: 6. Germline CDR1 SGDLS, CDR2 YYNGEE. The CDR3 reads CASSVGATGGNYGYTF. The CDR3 DNA sequence: TGTGCCAGCAGCGTAGGGGCTACAGGGGGAAACTATGGCTACACCTTC. Full variable domain (missing parts from reference TRBV9 and TRBJ1-2): DSGVTQTPKHLITATGQRVTLRCSPRSGDLSVYWYQQSLDQGLQFLIQYYNGEERAKGNILERFSAQQFPDLHSELNLSSLELGDSALYFCASSVGATGGNYGYTFGSGTRLTVV.

V usage is TRBV14 and J usage is TRBJ2-5; TRBD2 agrees at 8 bases. Unmatched junction bases numbered 10, after V lost 1 base and J lost 0 bases. The germline gives CDR1 SGHDN, CDR2 FVKESK. The CDR3 consists of 18 residues. This chain's CDR3 is CASSQVVTSGYYQETQYF. The CDR3 coding sequence is TGTGCCAGCAGCCAAGTCGTTACTAGCGGATATTACCAAGAGACCCAGTACTTC.

This chain joins TRBV7-9 and TRBJ2-3, with 10 bases lining up with TRBD2. V gave up 1 base and J gave up 7 bases; unmatched junction bases: 11. Germline V gene sequence: CDR1 SEHNR, CDR2 FQNEAQ (reference sequence). The CDR3 runs 17 residues. CDR3 nucleotide sequence: TGTGCCAGCAGCTTAGGAGGGCTAGCGGGAGTAGTAAATACGCAGTATTTT. Encoded protein: CASSLGGLAGVVNTQYF.

V usage is TRBV28 and J usage is TRBJ1-4, with 10 bases identical to TRBD1. Germline CDR1 and CDR2: MDHEN and SYDVKM. The CDR3 is 15 residues long. J lost 10 bases, V lost 8 bases, and 13 bases had no gene match. In DNA form, the CDR3 reads TGTGCCAGCTACCCTCCGGGACAGGGGATCGGAAAACTGTTTTTT. Translated: CASYPPGQGIGKLFF.

CDR3 in amino acids: CASSPTAAGGIAPNYEQYF. The CDR3 nucleotides read TGTGCCAGCAGTCCAACGGCGGCAGGCGGGATAGCGCCCAACTACGAGCAGTACTTC. The chain joins TRBV28 to TRBJ2-7, with D perhaps matching TRBD2 (6 bases). The CDR3 is 19 residues long. Germline CDR1 is MDHEN and CDR2 is SYDVKM. V gave up 5 bases and J gave up 3 bases, with 29 bases separating them.

V and J are TRBV5-4 and TRBJ2-1, with 14 bases matching TRBD2. CDR3 length: 16 residues. CDR1 is SGHNT, CDR2 YYREEE, per germline (reference sequence). V trimming: 4 bases; J trimming: 6 bases; junction bases outside the gene matches: 6. CDR3 sequence reads: CASSPGTSGSPNEQFF. The CDR3 nucleotides are TGTGCCAGCAGCCCGGGGACTAGCGGGAGCCCCAATGAGCAGTTCTTC.

The CDR3 bases are TGCGCCAGCAACCTGAGGGGTTTAGAGACCCAGTACTTC. Its protein product is CASNLRGLETQYF. The chain links TRBV10-2 to TRBJ2-5, with D perhaps being TRBD1 or TRBD2 (5 bases each). The V gene lost 7 bases and the J gene lost 4 bases, with 13 bases spanning the gap. The CDR3 runs 13 residues. Germline V gene sequence: CDR1 WSHSY, CDR2 SAAADI.

This chain connects TRBV5-1 to TRBJ2-7; either TRBD1 or TRBD2 may fit D (6 bases each). CDR3 size: 15 residues. Trimming stripped 3 bases from V and 0 bases from J, with 13 bases between. Looked up from germline, CDR1 is SGHRS and CDR2 is YFSETQ. This CDR3 is CASSWGGQSSYEQYF. The DNA for the CDR3 is TGCGCCAGCAGCTGGGGAGGACAGAGCTCCTACGAGCAGTACTTC.

The genes are TRBV7-6 and TRBJ2-2; D ambiguous. With 5 bases removed from V and 5 bases from J, the gap between germline ends came to 18 bases. CDR1 and CDR2 (germline): SGHVS, FNYEAQ. The CDR3 runs 16 residues. CDR3 sequence (DNA): TGTGCCAGCAGCCTCTCAGGCGGATCCGGAACCGGGGAGCTGTTTTTT. Residues: CASSLSGGSGTGELFF.

The chain couples TRBV5-5 to TRBJ2-1; the match to TRBD1 covers 7 bases. Germline V gives CDR1 SGHKS, CDR2 YYEKEE (reference sequence). The V gene end was trimmed by 4 bases and the J gene end by 4 bases; junction bases not matched to a gene: 8. The CDR3 consists of 15 residues. The CDR3 reads CASSLTGTVYNEQFF. The DNA for the CDR3 is TGTGCCAGCAGCCTCACCGGGACAGTATACAATGAGCAGTTCTTC.

As concerns this clone: The same CDR3 can be traced to other DNA sequences in this sample. This chain uses TRBV7-6 with TRBJ2-5; D unclear. The CDR3 is 14 amino acids. Germline CDR1 is SGHVS and CDR2 is FNYEAQ. With 6 bases removed from V and 5 bases from J, the gap between germline ends came to 16 bases. The CDR3 sequence is CASSPEVGMETQYF. Written as DNA, the CDR3 is TGTGCCAGCAGTCCTGAGGTGGGAATGGAGACCCAGTACTTC.

The chain uses TRBV11-2 and TRBJ2-3, with D unresolved. The CDR3 is made up of 14 amino acids. V was clipped by 2 bases and J by 1 base, with 7 bases between them. The germline gives CDR1 SGHAT, CDR2 FQNNGV. In DNA form, the CDR3 reads TGTGCCAGCAGCTTATTCGAGGGCACAGATACGCAGTATTTT. This translates into CASSLFEGTDTQYF.

CDR3 sequence (DNA): TGTGCCAGCAGTTTGGGGGTCCGCACAGATACGCAGTATTTT. Protein product: CASSLGVRTDTQYF. The V and J genes are TRBV28 and TRBJ2-3; TRBD1 or TRBD2 may be the D gene (5 bases each). This CDR3 contains 14 residues. V lost 3 bases and J lost 1, with 8 bases in between. Germline values: CDR1 MDHEN, CDR2 SYDVKM.

This sequence joins TRBV29-1 and TRBJ2-6, with D maybe TRBD1 (5 bases). The CDR3 contains 14 residues. The V gene lost 2 bases and the J gene lost 1 base, with 6 bases spanning the gap. CDR1 is SQVTM, CDR2 ANQGSEA, per germline. In DNA form, the CDR3 reads TGCAGCGTTGAATCAGGGTCTGGGGCCAACGTCCTGACTTTC. As protein: CSVESGSGANVLTF.

This chain connects TRBV28 to TRBJ1-2; a weak D match, TRBD1 (6 bases). Germline V gives CDR1 MDHEN, CDR2 SYDVKM. Trimming stripped 7 bases from V and 4 bases from J, with 10 bases between. The CDR3 is 12 residues long. This CDR3 is CASKDSLYGYTF. CDR3 sequence (DNA): TGTGCCAGCAAGGACAGTCTCTATGGCTACACCTTC.

This clone has a single count. CDR3 coding DNA: TGCGCCAGCAGTGAGTGGGGGGTTTTTGCAGATACGCAGTATTTT. This translates into CASSEWGVFADTQYF. This sequence joins TRBV10-1 and TRBJ2-3, with D perhaps TRBD2 (6 bases). This CDR3 has 15 amino acids. V gave up 1 base and J gave up 4 bases, with 12 bases separating them. Germline CDR1 is WNHNN and CDR2 is SYGVQD (reference sequence).

V usage is TRBV14 and J usage is TRBJ2-7; no reliable D call. This CDR3 spans 15 amino acids. The germline V gene has CDR1 SGHDN and CDR2 FVKESK. V was shortened by 0 bases and J by 7 bases, with 16 bases between the two germline ends. CDR3 in DNA: TGTGCCAGCAGCCAAGATCTAGGGCGCCCGTCGGAGCAGTACTTC. Its protein is CASSQDLGRPSEQYF. The full variable domain, with the rest looked up from reference TRBV14 and TRBJ2-7, is EAGVTQFPSHSVIEKGQTVTLRCDPISGHDNLYWYRRVMGKEIKFLLHFVKESKQDESGMPNNRFLAERTGGTYSTLKVQPAELEDSGVYFCASSQDLGRPSEQYFGPGTRLTVT.